Below are 17 T cell receptor gamma chains sequenced from a single sample in a study of gamma-delta chains in newborns, infants, children. TCRdb ran CATT on the reads. This sample has about 660 gamma-chain clones, with over 4.5% found just once. The sequencing sample was made of blood. These receptors were collected from a child who was a newborn, infant or young child, either healthy, febrile or measles-vaccinated (not recorded which).

This clone is large within its sample. The chain combines TRGV9 with TRGJP. V gave up 3 bases and J gave up 4 bases; unmatched junction bases: 3. There are 16 residues in the CDR3. CDR1 is GITISATS and CDR2 is ISYDGTV in the germline V gene (reference sequence). The CDR3 sequence is CALWEQQELGKKIKVF. The CDR3 DNA follows: TGTGCCTTGTGGGAGCAACAAGAGTTGGGCAAAAAAATCAAGGTATTT.

By share, this clone ranks as hyperexpanded. Additional DNA sequences in this sample encode the identical CDR3. The genes are TRGV9 and TRGJ1 or TRGJ2. Germline V lookup: CDR1 GITISATS, CDR2 ISYDGTV (reference sequence). The J segment lost 10 bases and the V segment lost 0 bases, leaving 0 bases of the junction unmatched. The CDR3 totals 10 residues. The CDR3 loop reads CALWEVKKLF. In DNA, the CDR3 is TGTGCCTTGTGGGAGGTGAAGAAACTCTTT.

This clone was observed a handful of times. One base away lies a much larger clone, so this may be a sequencing read error. Distinct nucleotide sequences in the sample also encode this CDR3. The chain carries TRGV9 and TRGJ1 or TRGJ2. The CDR3 sequence is 14 residues long. CDR1 is GITISATS and CDR2 is ISYDGTV in the germline V gene (reference sequence). Germline trimming cut 0 bases from V and 10 bases from J; bases unmatched to any gene: 12. The DNA of the CDR3 is TGTGCCTTGTGGGAGGTGCAGCGGGGTTACAAGAAACTCTTT. Protein: CALWEVQRGYKKLF.

Concerning this clone: This sequence may be a read error, since a much larger clone differs from it by one base. The V and J genes are TRGV9 and TRGJP. CDR3 length equals 15 residues. The germline V gene encodes CDR1 GITISATS and CDR2 ISYDGTV (reference sequence). The CDR3: CALGEVNVGKKIKVF. CDR3 DNA: TGTGCCTTGGGGGAGGTGAATGTGGGCAAAAAAATCAAGGTATTT.

Worth noting for this clone: A far larger clone differs by one base, so this is likely a read error. The chain employs TRGV9 and TRGJP. This CDR3 region has 13 residues. Germline V gives CDR1 GITISATS, CDR2 ISYDGTV (reference sequence). The CDR3 loop is CALWVLDKKIKVF. In nucleotides, the CDR3 is TGTGCCTTGTGGGTGTTGGACAAAAAAATCAAGGTATTT.

This clone is classed as large. The CDR3 reads CATWDGQGKKLF. The CDR3 DNA reads as TGTGCCACCTGGGACGGGCAAGGTAAGAAACTCTTT. This chain links TRGV2 with TRGJ1 or TRGJ2. The CDR3 covers 12 residues. Germline CDR1 is EGSNGY and CDR2 is YDSYNSKV. Trimming took 0 bases from V and 9 from J; bases not matched to a gene: 5.

This clone showed up just a few times. This DNA translates differently at residue 10 from the TCRdb protein, which is that of a much larger clone; a read error is likely, and the protein shown is the DNA's own translation. The V call is TRGV9, the J call TRGJP2. Trimming cost V 0 bases and J 6 bases; bases outside gene matches: 10. The V gene's germline CDR1 is GITISATS and CDR2 ISYDGTV (reference sequence). The CDR3 loop spans 16 amino acids. The CDR3, as DNA: TGTGCCTTGTGGGAGGTGCAAGGGGGTGGTGATTGGATCAAGACGTTT. Its translation: CALWEVQGGGDWIKTF.

This clone ranks as large. The chain links TRGV2 to TRGJ1 or TRGJ2. The CDR3 is 14 residues long. Germline CDR1 is EGSNGY and CDR2 is YDSYNSKV. V lost 1 base, J lost 0 bases, and 3 bases stayed unmatched. CDR3 amino acids: CATWDGMNYYKKLF. The CDR3 DNA reads as TGTGCCACCTGGGACGGTATGAATTATTATAAGAAACTCTTT.

This clone was detected a few times. A clone one base away is much larger, so this may be a read error. The chain links TRGV9 to TRGJP. The V gene's germline CDR1 is GITISATS and CDR2 ISYDGTV (reference sequence). V lost 2 bases, J lost 2 bases, and 3 bases stayed unmatched. This CDR3 spans 17 amino acids. The CDR3 coding sequence is TGTGCCTTGTGGGAGGGGCGGCAAGAGTTGGGCAAAAAAATCAAGGTATTT. Its translation: CALWEGRQELGKKIKVF.

This clone showed up just a few times. A much more abundant neighbour one base away suggests this may be a read error. At the DNA level, this CDR3 is encoded by other sequences in the same sample as well. V and J are TRGV3 and TRGJP1. Germline trimming cut 0 bases from V and 1 base from J; bases unmatched to any gene: 5. The CDR3 is made up of 16 amino acids. Germline values: CDR1 VTNTFY, CDR2 YDVSTARD (reference sequence). CDR3 DNA: TGTGCCACCTGGGACAGGCTCGGTACCACTGGTTGGTTCAAGATATTT. It is translated as CATWDRLGTTGWFKIF.

With respect to this clone: With only one base between it and a far larger clone, this is likely a read error. At the DNA level, this CDR3 is encoded by other sequences in the same sample as well. The chain links TRGV9 to TRGJP. The CDR3 extends over 16 amino acids. The germline gives CDR1 GITISATS, CDR2 ISYDGTV (reference sequence). The CDR3 here is CALWEVQELGKKIKVF. The CDR3, as DNA: TGTGCCCTGTGGGAGGTGCAAGAGTTGGGCAAAAAAATCAAGGTATTT.

This clone has only a few counts. A far larger clone is one nucleotide away, so this likely arose from a read error. V gene TRGV9 combines with J gene TRGJ1 or TRGJ2. This CDR3 comprises 14 residues. Germline V gives CDR1 GITISATS, CDR2 ISYDGTV (reference sequence). The V segment lost 3 bases and the J segment 3 bases; nucleotides outside the gene matches: 8. CDR3 protein: CALWEMWGYYKKLF. The DNA of the CDR3 is TGTGCCTTGTGGGAGATGTGGGGTTATTATAAGAAACTCTTT.

In its sample, this clone ranks as large. V usage is TRGV4 and J usage is TRGJ1 or TRGJ2. CDR1 is EGSTGY and CDR2 is YDSYTSSV in the germline V gene. This CDR3 is built from 12 residues. Germline trimming cut 3 bases from V and 6 bases from J; bases unmatched to any gene: 5. CDR3 region: CATWDKTYKKLF. The CDR3 DNA sequence: TGTGCCACCTGGGATAAGACTTATAAGAAACTCTTT.

A few counts support this clone. Possible read error: a much larger clone is one base away. The chain combines TRGV9 with TRGJP. CDR3 length: 13 amino acids. CDR1 and CDR2 from the germline V gene are GITISATS and ISYDGTV (reference sequence). The CDR3 region is CASWVLGKKIKVF. The CDR3 nucleotides read TGTGCCTCGTGGGTGTTGGGCAAAAAAATCAAGGTATTT.

This clone is large within its sample. This sequence joins TRGV9 and TRGJP. Germline V gives CDR1 GITISATS, CDR2 ISYDGTV (reference sequence). After removal of 0 bases from V and 7 bases from J, the junction contained 12 bases not matched to a gene. The CDR3 covers 19 residues. The chain's CDR3 is CALWEVHATPELGKKIKVF. DNA of the CDR3: TGTGCCTTGTGGGAGGTGCATGCCACCCCCGAGTTGGGCAAAAAAATCAAGGTATTT.

In its sample, this clone was seen a few times. Since a much larger clone is just one base distant, this may be a read error. The gene calls are TRGV2 and TRGJ1 or TRGJ2. CDR3 length equals 14 residues. Germline CDR1 and CDR2: EGSNGY and YDSYNSKV. The CDR3 DNA follows: TGTGCCACCTGGGACGGACGAATTTATTATAGGAAACTCTTT. Protein product: CATWDGRIYYRKLF.

This clone was seen a handful of times. This may be a read error: a much more frequent sequence differs by one nucleotide. J is TRGJP and V is TRGV9. The length of the CDR3 is 15 residues. The germline gives CDR1 GITISATS, CDR2 ISYDGTV (reference sequence). As DNA, the CDR3 is TGTGCCTTGTGGGAGGTCGAGTTGTGCAAAAAAATCAAGGTATTT. As protein: CALWEVELCKKIKVF.